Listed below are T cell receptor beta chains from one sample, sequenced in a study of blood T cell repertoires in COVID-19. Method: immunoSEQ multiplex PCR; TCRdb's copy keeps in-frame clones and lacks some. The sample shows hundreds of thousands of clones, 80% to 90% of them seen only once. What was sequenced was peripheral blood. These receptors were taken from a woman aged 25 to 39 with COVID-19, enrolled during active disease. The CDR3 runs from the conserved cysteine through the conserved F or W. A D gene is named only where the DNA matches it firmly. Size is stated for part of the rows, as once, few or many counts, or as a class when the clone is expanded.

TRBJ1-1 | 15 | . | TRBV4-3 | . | CASSLGGIGNTEAFF | TGCGCCAGCTCCTTGGGGGGAATAGGGAACACTGAAGCTTTCTTT
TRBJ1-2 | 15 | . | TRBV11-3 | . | CASSLAGTSAYGYTF | TGTGCCAGCAGCTTAGCCGGGACATCAGCCTATGGCTACACCTTC
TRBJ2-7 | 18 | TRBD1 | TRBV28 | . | CASSPNHIRDRASYEQYF | TGTGCCAGCAGTCCCAATCATATCCGGGACAGGGCCTCCTACGAGCAGTACTTC
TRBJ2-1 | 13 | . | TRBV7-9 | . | CASSPGPDYEQFF | TGTGCCAGCAGCCCGGGTCCGGATTATGAGCAGTTCTTC
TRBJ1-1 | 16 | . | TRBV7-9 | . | CASSSPMGAKNTEAFF | TGTGCCAGCAGCTCCCCCATGGGGGCTAAGAACACTGAAGCTTTCTTT
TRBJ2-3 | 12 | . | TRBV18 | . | CASSSSTDTQYF | TGTGCCAGCTCGTCTAGCACAGATACGCAGTATTTT
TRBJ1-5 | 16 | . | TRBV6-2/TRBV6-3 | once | CASSYAPGHINQPQHF | TGTGCCAGCAGTTACGCGCCAGGCCATATTAATCAGCCCCAGCATTTT
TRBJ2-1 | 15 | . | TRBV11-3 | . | CASSSTGSSYNEQFF | TGTGCCAGCAGCTCAACAGGGAGCTCCTACAATGAGCAGTTCTTC
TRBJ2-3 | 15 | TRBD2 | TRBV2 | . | CASSPLAGGPDTQYF | TGTGCCAGCAGCCCCCTAGCGGGGGGCCCAGATACGCAGTATTTT
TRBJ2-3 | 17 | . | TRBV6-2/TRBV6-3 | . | CASSPETPGGGTDTQYF | TGTGCCAGCAGTCCCGAAACGCCTGGCGGAGGCACAGATACGCAGTATTTT
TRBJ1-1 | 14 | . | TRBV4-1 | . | CASSRLRGNTEAFF | TGCGCCAGCAGCCGCCTCAGGGGGAACACTGAAGCTTTCTTT
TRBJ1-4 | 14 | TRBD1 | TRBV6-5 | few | CASRGTGLNEKLFF | TGTGCCAGCAGAGGGACAGGGCTGAATGAAAAACTGTTTTTT
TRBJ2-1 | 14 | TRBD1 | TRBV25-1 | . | CASSLQGAGNEQFF | TGTGCCAGCAGCTTACAGGGGGCTGGGAATGAGCAGTTCTTC
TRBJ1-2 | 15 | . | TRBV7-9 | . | CASSLASAGDYGYTF | TGTGCCAGCAGCTTAGCGTCCGCAGGGGACTATGGCTACACCTTC
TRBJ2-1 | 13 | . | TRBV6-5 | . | CASSYVGGGEQFF | TGTGCCAGCAGCTACGTAGGGGGGGGTGAGCAGTTCTTC
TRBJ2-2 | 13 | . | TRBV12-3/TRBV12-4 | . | CASSLLSSGELFF | TGTGCCAGCAGTTTATTATCGTCCGGGGAGCTGTTTTTT
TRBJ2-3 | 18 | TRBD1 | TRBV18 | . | CASSPKGQPGFSTDTQYF | TGTGCCAGCTCACCGAAGGGACAGCCCGGTTTTAGCACAGATACGCAGTATTTT
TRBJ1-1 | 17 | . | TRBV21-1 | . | CASSSPGQGECGTEAFF | TGTGCCAGCAGCAGTCCGGGACAGGGGGAGTGTGGCACTGAAGCTTTCTTT
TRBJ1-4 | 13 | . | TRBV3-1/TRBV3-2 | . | CASSVQGGEKLFF | TGTGCCAGCAGCGTCCAGGGAGGAGAAAAACTGTTTTTT
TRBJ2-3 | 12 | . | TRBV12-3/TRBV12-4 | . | CASTLSTDTQYF | TGTGCCAGCACCCTGAGCACAGATACGCAGTATTTT
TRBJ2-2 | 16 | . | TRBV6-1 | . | CASSQAFLAPPGELFF | TGTGCCAGCAGTCAAGCTTTCCTAGCCCCCCCCGGGGAGCTGTTTTTT
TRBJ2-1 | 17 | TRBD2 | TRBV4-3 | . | CASSQGTSGRKGNEQFF | TGCGCCAGCAGCCAAGGGACTAGCGGGAGAAAAGGCAATGAGCAGTTCTTC
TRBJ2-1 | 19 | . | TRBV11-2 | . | CASSLGPLRQRKPYNEQFF | TGTGCCAGCAGCTTAGGACCCCTAAGGCAGCGGAAACCCTACAATGAGCAGTTCTTC
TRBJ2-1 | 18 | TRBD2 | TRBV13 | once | CASSTTVVTSGSMNEQFF | TGTGCCAGCAGCACAACGGTGGTGACTAGCGGGAGTATGAATGAGCAGTTCTTC
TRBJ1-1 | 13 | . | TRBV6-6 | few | CASKGDSWTEAFF | TGTGCCAGCAAAGGGGACTCGTGGACTGAAGCTTTCTTT
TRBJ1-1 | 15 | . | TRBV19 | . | CASSISSFGGYEAFF | TGTGCCAGTAGTATATCTAGTTTCGGTGGCTACGAAGCTTTCTTT
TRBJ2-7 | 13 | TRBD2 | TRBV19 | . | CASRRGVGGEQYF | TGTGCCAGTAGACGGGGGGTTGGTGGAGAGCAGTACTTC
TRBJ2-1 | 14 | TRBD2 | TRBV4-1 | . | CASTGTSGGRAQFF | TGCGCCAGCACCGGGACTAGCGGGGGTCGTGCACAGTTCTTC
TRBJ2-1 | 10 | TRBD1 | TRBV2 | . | CASLDRENFF | TGTGCCAGCCTGGACAGGGAGAACTTCTTC
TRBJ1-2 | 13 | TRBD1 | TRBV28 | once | CASRTGLGYGYTF | TGTGCCAGCAGGACAGGGCTGGGCTATGGCTACACCTTC
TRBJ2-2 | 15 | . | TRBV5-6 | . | CASSPVGVVTGELFF | TGTGCCAGCAGCCCCGTAGGGGTGGTTACCGGGGAGCTGTTTTTT
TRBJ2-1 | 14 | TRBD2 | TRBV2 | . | CASSEGLAGGFQFF | TGTGCCAGCAGTGAGGGACTAGCGGGGGGGTTCCAGTTCTTC
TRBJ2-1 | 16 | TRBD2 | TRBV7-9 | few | CASSPRGLAEYNEQFF | TGTGCCAGCAGCCCCCGGGGACTAGCGGAATACAATGAGCAGTTCTTC
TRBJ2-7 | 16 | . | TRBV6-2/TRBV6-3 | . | CASSLLYRGAGYEQYF | TGTGCCAGCAGCCTCCTTTACCGGGGGGCCGGGTACGAGCAGTACTTC
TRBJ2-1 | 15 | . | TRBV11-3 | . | CASSLEVSSYNEQFF | TGTGCCAGCAGCTTAGAGGTCAGCTCCTACAATGAGCAGTTCTTC
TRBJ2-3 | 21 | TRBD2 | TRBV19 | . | CASSTPILSGGPPSSTDTQYF | TGTGCCAGTAGTACCCCAATCCTTAGCGGGGGGCCACCCTCTAGCACAGATACGCAGTATTTT
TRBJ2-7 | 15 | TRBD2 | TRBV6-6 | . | CASSYQTSGPYEQYF | TGTGCCAGCAGTTACCAGACTAGCGGCCCCTACGAGCAGTACTTC
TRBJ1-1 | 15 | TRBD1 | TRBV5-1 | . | CASSLGGQMNTEAFF | TGCGCCAGCAGCTTGGGGGGACAGATGAACACTGAAGCTTTCTTT
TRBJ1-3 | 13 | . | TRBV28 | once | CASSFSSGNTIYF | TGTGCCAGCAGTTTCTCCTCTGGAAACACCATATATTTT